The source of this T cell receptor beta chain is a study of T cell changes during pregnancy in multiple sclerosis. Trimming removed 7 bases from V and 4 bases from J, with 17 bases in between. CDR1 and CDR2 from the germline V gene are LNHDA and SQIVND (reference sequence). The length of the CDR3 is 16 residues. Sequencing used immunoSEQ multiplex PCR; TCRdb keeps in-frame clones, though not all of them. The sample records around 64,000 clones, about 90% being singletons. This rearrangement joins TRBV19 to TRBJ1-6; D perhaps matches TRBD1 (6 bases). The receptor was derived from a female donor with multiple sclerosis, enrolled in a pregnancy study. Sequences were derived from CD4+ T cells from peripheral blood mononuclear cells, sampled after pregnancy. CDR3 in DNA: TGTGCCAGTACCACAACCGGACAGCCATATAATTCACCCCTCCACTTT. Translating gives CASTTTGQPYNSPLHF.